These 14 T cell receptor beta chains came from one sample sequenced in a study of OX40 agonist ivuxolimab in advanced cancers. Libraries were prepared by immunoSEQ multiplex PCR; TCRdb keeps only in-frame clonotypes and omits some of them. The repertoire holds roughly 70,000 clones, with roughly 84% as singletons. This sample comprised CD4+ or CD8+ T cells sorted from blood, obtained in a trial of the OX40 agonist ivuxolimab. These receptor sequences come from an adult with an advanced solid tumor such as melanoma, head and neck, liver or kidney cancer.

The V gene is TRBV18, the J gene TRBJ2-1, with 14 bases matching TRBD2. Trimming at V came to 3 bases and at J to 9 bases, leaving 10 bases not matched to a gene. The CDR3 totals 17 residues. Germline V gene sequence: CDR1 KGHSH, CDR2 LQKENI. Here the CDR3 reads CASSPMGLAGVRVEQFF. For the CDR3, the DNA is TGTGCCAGCTCACCCATGGGACTAGCGGGAGTTAGGGTTGAGCAGTTCTTC. The full variable domain, completed using reference TRBV18 and TRBJ2-1, is NAGVMQNPRHLVRRRGQEARLRCSPMKGHSHVYWYRQLPEEGLKFMVYLQKENIIDESGMPKERFSAEFPKEGPSILRIQQVVRGDSAAYFCASSPMGLAGVRVEQFFGPGTRLTVL.

V and J are TRBV7-6 and TRBJ2-2; 13 bases are a match to TRBD2. Trimming cost V 5 bases and J 4 bases; bases outside gene matches: 10. Germline CDR1 reads SGHVS; CDR2 reads FNYEAQ. The CDR3 length is 18 residues. The CDR3 nucleotides read TGTGCCAGCAGCCTAACCGGACTAGCGGGAGTCGGCACCGGGGAGCTGTTTTTT. It specifies CASSLTGLAGVGTGELFF.

J is TRBJ2-3 and V is TRBV4-2; 10 bases match TRBD2. Germline CDR1 LGHNA, CDR2 YNFKEQ. This CDR3 has 15 residues. V lost 0 bases, J lost 3 bases, and 0 bases stayed unmatched. The CDR3 reads CASSQELAGTDTQYF. In DNA form, the CDR3 reads TGTGCCAGCAGCCAAGAACTAGCGGGAACAGATACGCAGTATTTT.

J is TRBJ2-5 and V is TRBV11-3; unclear D gene. Trimming left V 2 bases short and J 4 bases short, with 8 bases between. This CDR3 comprises 13 residues. CDR1 and CDR2 from the germline V gene are SGHNT and YENEEA. In nucleotides, the CDR3 is TGTGCCAGCAGCTTAAGTATGTCAGAGACCCAGTACTTC. Its protein product is CASSLSMSETQYF.

The chain employs TRBV10-3 and TRBJ2-7; tentatively, D is TRBD1 (5 bases). Germline CDR1 reads ENHRY; CDR2 reads SYGVKD. The length of the CDR3 is 18 residues. Trimming shortened V by 3 bases and J by 0 bases, and 21 bases separated the two germline ends. The CDR3 region has the DNA TGTGCCATCAGTGAAAGGTCCGGTGGGGCGGCGAGCTCCTACGAGCAGTACTTC. It specifies CAISERSGGAASSYEQYF.

This clone has just a few counts. This CDR3 is also generated by other DNA sequences in the sample. The chain couples TRBV18 to TRBJ1-2; D remains ambiguous. Trimming took 0 bases from V and 0 from J, leaving 8 bases between them. Germline V gene sequence: CDR1 KGHSH, CDR2 LQKENI. This CDR3 contains 15 residues. In DNA, the CDR3 is TGTGCCAGCTCACCACCGGCGGGGACTAACTATGGCTACACCTTC. Translating gives CASSPPAGTNYGYTF.

In this sample, this clone turned up a few times. The V call is TRBV7-3, the J call TRBJ1-1; no reliable D call. V lost 4 bases, J lost 5 bases, and 14 bases lay in between. Germline V CDR1 and CDR2: SGHTA, FQGTGA. The CDR3 contains 14 residues. As DNA, the CDR3 is TGTGCCAGCAGCTCTAGCGGGGTTATGACTGAAGCTTTCTTT. Translation: CASSSSGVMTEAFF.

The count of this clone is one. CDR3 nucleotides: TGTGCCAGCAGTCACGACAGGGGGATGAACACTGAAGCTTTCTTT. It yields the protein CASSHDRGMNTEAFF. J is TRBJ1-1 and V is TRBV6-5; 9 nucleotides match TRBD1. The CDR3 totals 15 residues. Germline CDR1 is MNHEY and CDR2 is SVGAGI. J gave up 0 bases and V 5 bases, and 4 bases lay outside the gene matches.

The chain couples TRBV7-9 to TRBJ2-1; tentative D call: TRBD2 (5 bases). The V and J ends lost 3 bases and 4 bases respectively, with 13 bases between them. The CDR3 totals 15 residues. Germline V gives CDR1 SEHNR, CDR2 FQNEAQ (reference sequence). The CDR3 sequence: CASSFHADLYNEQFF. CDR3 nucleotide sequence: TGTGCCAGCAGCTTCCACGCGGACTTGTACAATGAGCAGTTCTTC.

Here the CDR3 DNA reads TGTGCCAGCTCACTCCTAGCGGGGGAACAAGAGACCCAGTACTTC. Protein product: CASSLLAGEQETQYF. The chain joins TRBV18 to TRBJ2-5, with 10 positions matching TRBD2. CDR3 size: 15 residues. In germline, CDR1 is KGHSH, CDR2 LQKENI. V was pared by 4 bases and J by 2 bases, with 4 bases of the junction left unmatched.

The CDR3 DNA reads as TGTGCCATCGGGGGGAACCAAGAGACCCAGTACTTC. It encodes CAIGGNQETQYF. The chain carries TRBV2 and TRBJ2-5, with TRBD2 matching over 7 bases. Per the germline V gene, CDR1 is SNHLY and CDR2 is FYNNEI. V shed 10 bases, J shed 0 bases, and the junction held 2 bases outside the gene matches. There are 12 residues in the CDR3. Variable domain in full (rest from reference TRBV2 and TRBJ2-5): EPEVTQTPSHQVTQMGQEVILRCVPISNHLYFYWYRQILGQKVEFLVSFYNNEISEKSEIFDDQFSVERPDGSNFTLKIRSTKLEDSAMYFCAIGGNQETQYFGPGTRLLVL.

This clone was picked up one time. This chain connects TRBV2 to TRBJ1-5, with 9 bases identical to TRBD1. The junction had 5 bases not matched to a gene; V was cut back by 8 bases and J by 6 bases. The CDR3 is 13 residues long. Germline CDR1 reads SNHLY; CDR2 reads FYNNEI. The DNA of the CDR3 is TGTGCCAGCCGGACAGGGGAAGGTCAGCCCCAGCATTTT. It is translated as CASRTGEGQPQHF.

J is TRBJ2-4 and V is TRBV11-2; D uncertain. The germline CDR1 and CDR2 sequences are SGHAT and FQNNGV. This CDR3 has 14 amino acids. The ends were cut back, 5 bases at V and 3 bases at J, with 11 bases in the middle. In nucleotides, the CDR3 is TGTGCCAGCAGCCCCCTAAGCGTCAAAAACATTCAGTACTTC. Its translation is CASSPLSVKNIQYF.

The chain couples TRBV7-2 to TRBJ2-2; possibly TRBD1 or TRBD2 for D (6 bases each). Deletions cut 0 bases from V and 4 bases from J, with 12 bases between. The CDR3 loop spans 16 amino acids. Germline V gives CDR1 SGHTA, CDR2 FQGNSA. The CDR3 here is CASSLALRGPTGELFF. For the CDR3, the DNA is TGTGCCAGCAGCTTAGCGCTTCGGGGGCCCACCGGGGAGCTGTTTTTT.